A selection of T cell receptor beta chains follows, all from one sample in a study of T cell clones after liver transplantation. Assay: immunoSEQ multiplex PCR; the TCRdb copy retains only in-frame clones and omits some. The table records 60,000 or so clones, 70% to 75% of them present only once. The material was CD4+ T cells from blood, obtained at the 22-month timepoint. Receptor source: a human patient who received a liver transplant. Some T cells may be provided by the graft donor. The conserved cysteine and the conserved F or W are not part of the CDR3 here. Fields, in order: J gene, V gene, clone size, CDR3 protein. Clone size is not always given. Where it is, it says once, few, many or a class for expanded clones.

TRBJ2-5 TRBV11-2 . ASSLGGQSGETQY
TRBJ2-3 TRBV9 many ASSAETSGGSTDTQY
TRBJ2-3 TRBV7-2 once ASSPLSSTDTQY
TRBJ1-4 TRBV30 . AWSVGTVLGEKLF
TRBJ2-1 TRBV2 . ASRGTSGGYNEQF
TRBJ1-3 TRBV6-5 . ASSYRGPGNTIY
TRBJ2-1 TRBV19 . ASSIERGAYNEQF
TRBJ1-1 TRBV20-1 . SAAGGQGTF
TRBJ1-5 TRBV4-2 . ASSPGTADQPQH
TRBJ2-2 TRBV5-1 . ASSAQQGALDPGELF
TRBJ2-7 TRBV28 . ASRGTGGETYEQY
TRBJ2-3 TRBV7-9 . ASSLNIQVASTDTQY
TRBJ1-5 TRBV11-1 . ASSLDRFQPQH
TRBJ1-4 TRBV30 many AWSVRGSTNEKLF
TRBJ2-1 TRBV7-3 . ASSVGTGSYNEQF
TRBJ1-5 TRBV28 few ASSFGGISNQPQH
TRBJ2-7 TRBV14 . ASSLLGPGAYEQY
TRBJ2-7 TRBV5-6 . ASSETGRASYEQY
TRBJ1-4 TRBV11-2 once ASSPYSGGVNEKLF
TRBJ1-4 TRBV5-4 once ASSLGPRQGGREKLF
TRBJ1-5 TRBV21-1 once ASSKQANGNQPQH
TRBJ1-1 TRBV18 once ASSPGANMNTEAF
TRBJ1-5 TRBV7-2 . ASSLGQTNQPQH
TRBJ2-1 TRBV30 . AWSQNNEQF
TRBJ1-1 TRBV4-1 . ASSQLWQVNTEAF
TRBJ1-6 TRBV6-1 . ASSGGQGPNSPLH
TRBJ2-6 TRBV6-5 . ASSYLFGGANVLT